This TCR beta chain was captured in a study of shared clonotypes between healthy human individuals. Study as a whole: CD4 naive and CD4 memory each took three plates per donor, while CD8 naive took two and CD8 memory one. The study's findings and limits: Approximately 5.1% was the fraction of naive CD4 clonotypes found shared across a few donors. Generation probability values for non-shared clonotypes were lower than those for clonotypes shared by all four donors.

On this clone: No antigen is known for it.

Every immunoSEQ plate was one replicate of a subset's evenly spread DNA. The protocol was immunoSEQ multiplex PCR, while the TCRdb copy is restricted to in-frame clones and leaves out a portion. This sample has about 1.1 million clones, with 70% to 85% found just once. Trimming cost V 4 bases and J 7 bases, with 7 bases left between them. This CDR3 is built from 11 residues. Germline V lookup: CDR1 SGHTA, CDR2 FQGNSA. What was sequenced was memory CD4+ T cells from PBMCs. Subset indicated: CD45RA-negative fraction. The chain recombines TRBV7-2 with TRBJ2-5, with D possibly matching TRBD2 (5 bases). This sequence originates from a man younger than 35 in good health. Some clones in this sample may be carry-over from other donors' samples. The CDR3 loop reads CASSYGGTQYF. CDR3 bases: TGTGCCAGCAGCTATGGAGGGACCCAGTACTTC.